Each of the 29 T cell receptor beta chains below was sequenced from the same sample in a study of T-cell reconstitution after alpha-beta-depleted transplantation in children. The TCRbeta library incorporated unique molecular identifiers. In TCRdb, the PCR reads were re-called with MiXCR into one record per CDR3 protein. The table records about 980,000 distinct CDR3 sequences, around 30% of them present only once. Source: PBMCs, mostly from graft donor cells, taken 360 days after TCRalphabeta/CD19-depleted stem cell transplant. Receptor source: a boy younger than two who had a stem cell transplant for SCID, so the T cells may come from the graft donor.

V gene TRBV12-3 or TRBV12-4 combines with J gene TRBJ2-7; D not certain. Deletions cut 3 bases from V and 7 bases from J, with 13 bases between. The CDR3 is 13 residues long. The DNA of the CDR3 is TGTGCCAGCAGTTTGGTAAATTGGGGAGAGCAGTACTTC. This translates into CASSLVNWGEQYF.

This clonotype was observed a few times. The genes are TRBV3-1 and TRBJ1-5; no definite D call. Per germline, CDR1 LGHDT and CDR2 YNNKEL (reference sequence). The CDR3 spans 14 residues. V gave up 2 bases and J gave up 1 base, with 6 bases separating them. The CDR3 reads CASSQWGSNQPQHF. CDR3 sequence (DNA): TGTGCCAGCAGCCAATGGGGAAGCAATCAGCCCCAGCATTTT.

The rearrangement uses TRBV20-1 and TRBJ2-7; 8 nucleotides align to TRBD2. This CDR3 comprises 14 residues. V was clipped by 0 bases and J by 5 bases; unmatched bases: 6. The germline CDR1 and CDR2 sequences are DFQATT and SNEGSKA (reference sequence). CDR3 amino acids: CSARDRGGRHEQYF. The CDR3 DNA reads as TGCAGTGCTAGAGATCGGGGGGGTCGCCACGAGCAGTACTTC.

This clonotype was counted a few times. The rearrangement links TRBV10-3 to TRBJ2-5; D is uncertain. Germline V gene data show CDR1 as ENHRY and CDR2 as SYGVKD. The CDR3 consists of 15 residues. V was trimmed by 4 bases and J by 3 bases, leaving 15 bases between them. CDR3 in DNA: TGTGCCATCAGTGGGCCCGACGCGTGGGAAGAGACCCAGTACTTC. Its protein is CAISGPDAWEETQYF.

The table lists this clonotype with a few counts. The rearrangement links TRBV20-1 to TRBJ2-4; 8 nucleotides line up with TRBD1. J gave up 2 bases and V 5 bases, and 5 bases lay outside the gene matches. The CDR3 consists of 14 residues. Germline V gives CDR1 DFQATT, CDR2 SNEGSKA (reference sequence). In DNA form, the CDR3 reads TGCAGTGCTGGGACAGGCGTCCCCAAAAACATTCAGTACTTC. Translating gives CSAGTGVPKNIQYF.

The chain combines TRBV28 with TRBJ1-4; possible D gene TRBD1, 5 bases. Germline CDR1 is MDHEN and CDR2 is SYDVKM. V lost 6 bases and J lost 10, with 18 bases in between. The CDR3 is 14 amino acids. CDR3 residues: CASSRDSPFGKLFF. The CDR3, as DNA: TGTGCCAGCAGCAGAGACAGCCCCTTTGGAAAACTGTTTTTT.

V gene TRBV3-1 combines with J gene TRBJ1-6, with TRBD1 matching 7 bases. The germline gives CDR1 LGHDT, CDR2 YNNKEL (reference sequence). V lost 3 bases to trimming and J lost 9 bases; unmatched junction nucleotides: 5. The CDR3 runs 14 residues. The CDR3: CASSHRGKASPLHF. The CDR3, as DNA: TGTGCCAGCAGCCACAGGGGGAAAGCTTCACCCCTCCACTTT.

This clonotype has a handful of counts. The chain recombines TRBV28 with TRBJ2-7; TRBD1 might be the D (6 bases). The germline gives CDR1 MDHEN, CDR2 SYDVKM. This CDR3 is 16 amino acids long. The germline V and J ends were trimmed by 6 bases and 1 base, with 19 bases remaining between them. The CDR3 here is CASSQVPQGPSYEQYF. The CDR3 DNA follows: TGTGCCAGCAGCCAGGTTCCGCAGGGGCCTTCCTACGAGCAGTACTTC.

This clonotype showed up just a few times. This sequence joins TRBV20-1 and TRBJ1-5; TRBD1 agrees at 7 bases. This CDR3 is 18 amino acids long. The germline V gene encodes CDR1 DFQATT and CDR2 SNEGSKA (reference sequence). V gave up 1 base and J gave up 0 bases; unmatched junction bases: 12. CDR3 coding DNA: TGCAGTGCTAGAGCCCGGGACAGACTGTCTCTTAGCAATCAGCCCCAGCATTTT. This encodes CSARARDRLSLSNQPQHF.

The genes are TRBV20-1 and TRBJ2-1; D gene unclear. From germline, CDR1 is DFQATT and CDR2 SNEGSKA (reference sequence). V lost 6 bases to trimming and J lost 6 bases, with 27 bases between them. This CDR3 is built from 17 residues. CDR3 bases: TGCAGTGCCCGGACCTTAGCTTGGGTTATCGTCGGCAATGAGCAGTTCTTC. Encoded protein: CSARTLAWVIVGNEQFF.

This chain uses TRBV12-3 or TRBV12-4 with TRBJ1-5; D is undetermined. Trimming stripped 6 bases from V and 2 bases from J, with 14 bases between. This CDR3 has 15 residues. CDR3 in DNA: TGTGCCAGCAGCCCCTCCCGGGTCGGCAATCAGCCCCAGCATTTT. Residues: CASSPSRVGNQPQHF.

This clonotype was counted a few times. The rearrangement links TRBV20-1 to TRBJ1-6, with a tentative D call TRBD1 (6 bases). Trimming stripped 5 bases from V and 5 bases from J, with 25 bases between. Germline V gives CDR1 DFQATT, CDR2 SNEGSKA (reference sequence). The CDR3 extends over 18 amino acids. This CDR3 is CSAGWPLLHRANNSPLHF. In DNA, the CDR3 is TGCAGTGCTGGTTGGCCCCTTCTACACAGGGCTAATAATTCACCCCTCCACTTT.

This clonotype has only a few counts. CDR3 DNA: TGCGCCAGCAGCTTGGCCGCCCCGCTCACAGATACGCAGTATTTT. Protein sequence: CASSLAAPLTDTQYF. The chain combines TRBV5-1 with TRBJ2-3; D gene unclear. The CDR3 runs to 15 residues. V shed 0 bases and J shed 2 bases, with 10 bases lying between them. Germline V gene data show CDR1 as SGHRS and CDR2 as YFSETQ.

CDR3: CASSLRSGTLGQGTDTQYF. The CDR3, as DNA: TGTGCCAGCAGCCTCCGATCCGGGACCCTTGGACAGGGCACAGATACGCAGTATTTT. The chain employs TRBV9 and TRBJ2-3, with TRBD1 matching over 7 bases. V trimming: 4 bases; J trimming: 1 base; junction bases outside the gene matches: 18. The CDR3 is made up of 19 amino acids. Germline V gene sequence: CDR1 SGDLS, CDR2 YYNGEE.

This clonotype was observed once. This chain joins TRBV7-2 and TRBJ2-4, with unresolved D. From germline, CDR1 is SGHTA and CDR2 FQGNSA. The CDR3 is 14 residues long. V was cut by 5 bases and J by 3 bases, with 11 bases left in between. This CDR3 reads CASSLPFVKNIQYF. In DNA, the CDR3 is TGTGCCAGCAGCCTACCTTTTGTCAAAAACATTCAGTACTTC.

The chain combines TRBV12-3 or TRBV12-4 with TRBJ1-6; D not resolved. Between the trimmed V and J ends, which lost 1 base and 0 bases, there was a span of 13 bases. CDR3 length equals 18 residues. CDR3 nucleotides: TGTGCCAGCAGTTTAGGTTCCAGGCGAAGCTCCTATAATTCACCCCTCCACTTT. Its protein is CASSLGSRRSSYNSPLHF.

This clonotype was picked up a small number of times. The chain has TRBV4-1 and TRBJ2-5, with unresolved D. Germline loops: CDR1 MGHRA, CDR2 YSYEKL. V lost 0 bases and J 4 bases, leaving 9 bases between the germline ends. This CDR3 region has 14 residues. The DNA of the CDR3 is TGCGCCAGCAGCCAAGATCTTGGGTTAGAGACCCAGTACTTC. It encodes CASSQDLGLETQYF.

The chain links TRBV18 to TRBJ2-5, with D unresolved. Per germline, CDR1 KGHSH and CDR2 LQKENI. CDR3 length: 15 amino acids. Trimming pared 1 base from V and 4 bases from J, leaving 13 bases between. The CDR3 is CASSPQRSQAETQYF. Written as DNA, the CDR3 is TGTGCCAGCTCACCACAGCGATCTCAGGCAGAGACCCAGTACTTC.

This chain connects TRBV20-1 to TRBJ2-3; 7 bases are shared with TRBD2. J lost 3 bases, V lost 4 bases, and 10 bases had no gene match. This CDR3 spans 15 amino acids. In germline, CDR1 is DFQATT, CDR2 SNEGSKA (reference sequence). The CDR3 here is CSATYPGGRTDTQYF. The CDR3 bases are TGCAGTGCTACGTACCCGGGGGGTAGGACAGATACGCAGTATTTT.

The table lists this clonotype with a few counts. This chain uses TRBV6-1 with TRBJ2-7; no clear D gene. The V end was cut by 6 bases, the J end by 0 bases, with 15 bases between. Per the germline V gene, CDR1 is MNHNS and CDR2 is SASEGT. This CDR3 contains 15 residues. The CDR3 DNA reads TGTGCCAGCAGATCGGGCAGGAAGGCCTCCTACGAGCAGTACTTC. Amino acid sequence: CASRSGRKASYEQYF.

This clonotype has more than one count but fewer than ten. This CDR3 is CASSPPAGQPQHF. In DNA form, the CDR3 reads TGTGCCAGCAGCCCCCCGGCGGGACAGCCCCAGCATTTT. This chain uses TRBV7-9 with TRBJ1-5, with D uncertain. Trimming shortened V by 5 bases and J by 7 bases, and 12 bases separated the two germline ends. CDR1 and CDR2 (germline): SEHNR, FQNEAQ (reference sequence). CDR3 length: 13 residues.

The chain has TRBV10-3 and TRBJ2-5; 12 bases fit TRBD1. V lost 9 bases to trimming and J lost 4 bases; unmatched junction nucleotides: 9. This CDR3 region has 15 residues. From germline, CDR1 is ENHRY and CDR2 SYGVKD. CDR3 nucleotides: TGTGCCATTCGGACGGGACAGGGGGCCCGAGAGACCCAGTACTTC. Translated, it gives CAIRTGQGARETQYF.

This clonotype was detected a few times. V gene TRBV20-1 combines with J gene TRBJ1-1; D gene unclear. V shed 3 bases and J shed 5 bases, with 7 bases lying between them. CDR1 and CDR2 from the germline V gene are DFQATT and SNEGSKA (reference sequence). CDR3 length equals 11 residues. For the CDR3, the DNA is TGCAGTGCTAGGGTAATTACTGAAGCTTTCTTT. Its translation is CSARVITEAFF.

CDR3 sequence reads: CASSFLQGSNEKLFF. Here the CDR3 DNA reads TGCGCCAGCAGCTTCCTCCAGGGCTCTAATGAAAAACTGTTTTTT. This rearrangement joins TRBV5-1 to TRBJ1-4, with D possibly matching TRBD1 (5 bases). There are 15 residues in the CDR3. Per the germline V gene, CDR1 is SGHRS and CDR2 is YFSETQ. V gave up 2 bases and J gave up 3 bases, with 11 bases separating them.

There are a few counts of this clonotype. V is TRBV12-3 or TRBV12-4 and J is TRBJ1-4, with 7 bases fitting TRBD1. The CDR3 totals 14 residues. V lost 6 bases and J lost 8; bases outside the gene matches: 9. CDR3 protein: CASRRQGVVEKLFF. The CDR3 bases are TGTGCCAGCAGGAGACAGGGTGTAGTGGAAAAACTGTTTTTT.

Only a few counts were recorded for this clonotype. This rearrangement joins TRBV28 to TRBJ1-3; a possible D gene is TRBD1 (5 bases). V lost 6 bases and J lost 1, with 19 bases in between. This CDR3 spans 17 amino acids. CDR1 MDHEN and CDR2 SYDVKM come from the germline V gene. The CDR3, as DNA: TGTGCCAGCAGCTTACCTCCCGGGGCGACGTCTGGAAACACCATATATTTT. The encoded protein is CASSLPPGATSGNTIYF.

This clonotype appeared many times. The CDR3 DNA follows: TGCGCCAGCAGCCAATTCGGGACTAGCGTCCAAGAGACCCAGTACTTC. Encoded protein: CASSQFGTSVQETQYF. The J gene is TRBJ2-5, the V gene TRBV4-3; TRBD2 matches at 10 bases. Losses at the gene ends were 2 bases for V and 1 base for J; bases not matched to a gene: 4. This CDR3 spans 16 amino acids. Germline V gene lookup returns CDR1 LGHNA and CDR2 YSLEER.

This clonotype was detected only once. The rearrangement joins TRBV12-3 or TRBV12-4 to TRBJ1-2; D gene unclear. V shed 2 bases and J shed 1 base, with 14 bases lying between them. CDR3 length: 16 amino acids. CDR3 in amino acids: CASSLLRPGVNYGYTF. The CDR3 DNA is TGTGCCAGCAGTTTACTACGACCTGGGGTTAACTATGGCTACACCTTC.

Points on this clonotype: A read error may produce the germline difference seen at one junction end. The chain is built from TRBV15 and TRBJ2-3; tentatively, D is TRBD2 (6 bases). CDR3 length equals 13 residues. Germline V gene data show CDR1 as LNHNV and CDR2 as YYDKDF (reference sequence). The CDR3 region has the DNA TGTACCACCAGCAGAGACGCGGGGGATACGCAGTATTTT. Its protein product is CTTSRDAGDTQYF.